Below, 22 T cell receptor beta chains from the same sample are listed, as sequenced in a study of long-term antiretroviral therapy in people with HIV. Survey level was the resolution at which the v3.0 immunoSEQ assay ran. The protocol was immunoSEQ multiplex PCR, while the TCRdb copy is restricted to in-frame clones and leaves out a portion. The repertoire holds 48,000 or so clones, with around 80% as singletons. The source material was unsorted PBMCs, sampled 0.8 years after starting antiretroviral therapy. Source of these receptors: a woman aged 18-35 years with HIV.

V gene TRBV15 combines with J gene TRBJ2-7; TRBD2 matches at 9 bases. The trim removed 4 bases at V and 7 bases at J, leaving 11 bases unmatched. CDR3 length: 15 amino acids. Germline V gene data show CDR1 as LNHNV and CDR2 as YYDKDF (reference sequence). CDR3 region: CATSTSRLAVLEQYF. The CDR3 bases are TGTGCCACCAGCACAAGCAGACTAGCGGTATTGGAGCAGTACTTC.

This chain joins TRBV4-2 and TRBJ2-1, with D unresolved. Trimming shortened V by 0 bases and J by 10 bases, and 19 bases separated the two germline ends. The CDR3 has 16 amino acids. In germline, CDR1 is LGHNA, CDR2 YNFKEQ. The chain's CDR3 is CASSQERSVPALEQFF. CDR3 nucleotide sequence: TGTGCCAGCAGCCAAGAGCGGTCGGTGCCCGCCCTCGAGCAGTTCTTC.

The genes are TRBV19 and TRBJ1-5; 12 bases are a match to TRBD1. This CDR3 region has 14 residues. V lost 6 bases, J lost 5 bases, and 2 bases stayed unmatched. Looked up from germline, CDR1 is LNHDA and CDR2 is SQIVND (reference sequence). CDR3 nucleotides: TGTGCCAGTAGCGGGACAGGGGGCGATCAGCCCCAGCATTTT. Protein sequence: CASSGTGGDQPQHF.

The V gene is TRBV28, the J gene TRBJ1-1; 8 nucleotides align to TRBD1. The ends lost 7 bases at V and 1 base at J; junction bases unmatched: 20. CDR3 length equals 19 residues. Looked up from germline, CDR1 is MDHEN and CDR2 is SYDVKM. This chain's CDR3 is CASILQGGTGAWRNTEAFF. The CDR3 nucleotides read TGTGCCAGCATCCTTCAGGGGGGGACAGGTGCTTGGCGGAACACTGAAGCTTTCTTT. Variable domain in full (rest from reference TRBV28 and TRBJ1-1): DVKVTQSSRYLVKRTGEKVFLECVQDMDHENMFWYRQDPGLGLRLIYFSYDVKMKEKGDIPEGYSVSREKKERFSLILESASTNQTSMYLCASILQGGTGAWRNTEAFFGQGTRLTVV.

The gene calls are TRBV4-3 and TRBJ1-2; D possibly corresponds to TRBD1 (5 bases). Germline CDR1 is LGHNA and CDR2 is YSLEER. The V gene lost 1 base and the J gene lost 1 base, with 19 bases spanning the gap. This CDR3 is 18 amino acids long. For the CDR3, the DNA is TGCGCCAGCAGCCAAGCTAATCGTTCTGCAGGGAATAACTATGGCTACACCTTC. It specifies CASSQANRSAGNNYGYTF.

The chain links TRBV19 to TRBJ2-1; 10 nucleotides align to TRBD2. V shed 9 bases and J 4 bases; nucleotides not matched to a gene: 9. The CDR3 runs to 15 residues. The V gene's germline CDR1 is LNHDA and CDR2 SQIVND (reference sequence). The CDR3 DNA is TGTGCCAGCACTCTCACTAGCGGGGAGTACAATGAGCAGTTCTTC. This encodes CASTLTSGEYNEQFF.

V usage is TRBV7-3 and J usage is TRBJ2-2; tentatively, D is TRBD2 (5 bases). Germline V gene lookup returns CDR1 SGHTA and CDR2 FQGTGA. This CDR3 spans 15 amino acids. V was pared by 0 bases and J by 7 bases, with 12 bases between. CDR3 region: CASSLTGSAGGELFF. The DNA of the CDR3 is TGTGCCAGCAGCTTAACGGGGAGCGCGGGCGGGGAGCTGTTTTTT.

CDR3 nucleotide sequence: TGTGCCACGGGGTTCTCTGGAAACACCATATATTTT. Protein product: CATGFSGNTIYF. The chain carries TRBV6-5 and TRBJ1-3; no definite D call. This CDR3 is 12 amino acids long. In germline, CDR1 is MNHEY, CDR2 SVGAGI. The V and J ends lost 10 bases and 0 bases respectively, with 7 bases between them.

This clone appeared once. The chain couples TRBV18 to TRBJ2-3; 9 nucleotides agree with TRBD2. Germline loops: CDR1 KGHSH, CDR2 LQKENI. The CDR3 contains 16 residues. V lost 2 bases, J lost 5 bases, and 8 bases stayed unmatched. The CDR3 region has the DNA TGTGCCAGCTCACCAGAGGCGGGAGGGCCTGTAGATACGCAGTATTTT. Translation: CASSPEAGGPVDTQYF.

CDR3 nucleotides: TGTGCCAGCAGAACTAGGGGCCCAGATACGCAGTATTTT. This codes for CASRTRGPDTQYF. This chain connects TRBV27 to TRBJ2-3; possibly TRBD1 or TRBD2 for D (5 bases each). The V gene's germline CDR1 is MNHEY and CDR2 SMNVEV (reference sequence). V gave up 6 bases and J gave up 4 bases, with 11 bases separating them. There are 13 residues in the CDR3.

For this clone: A junction boundary mismatches the germline segment, possibly from a read error. This chain connects TRBV7-7 to TRBJ2-1; TRBD2 aligns across 14 bases. Germline V lookup: CDR1 SSHAT, CDR2 FNYEAQ (reference sequence). CDR3 size: 19 residues. CDR3 coding DNA: TGTGCTAGCAGCTTGGGACTAGCGGGAGCAAAGAGGGTTGGGAATGAGCAGTTCTTC. Translated: CASSLGLAGAKRVGNEQFF.

The V and J genes are TRBV6-5 and TRBJ2-5, with 10 bases lining up with TRBD2. The CDR3 covers 15 residues. J was trimmed by 8 bases and V by 6 bases; bases with no gene match: 12. Germline V CDR1 and CDR2: MNHEY, SVGAGI. The chain's CDR3 is CASSPLAGEGRTQYF. The CDR3 DNA is TGTGCCAGCAGCCCTCTAGCGGGAGAAGGTAGAACCCAGTACTTC.

The rearrangement joins TRBV7-9 to TRBJ2-5; 7 bases are a match to TRBD2. Germline V gene data show CDR1 as SEHNR and CDR2 as FQNEAQ (reference sequence). Trimming at V came to 1 base and at J to 5 bases, leaving 4 bases not matched to a gene. The length of the CDR3 is 14 residues. The CDR3 region has the DNA TGTGCCAGCAGCTTAGTAGGGAGGGAGGAGACCCAGTACTTC. This encodes CASSLVGREETQYF. The variable domain in full, completed from reference TRBV7-9 and TRBJ2-5, reads DTGVSQNPRHKITKRGQNVTFRCDPISEHNRLYWYRQTLGQGPEFLTYFQNEAQLEKSRLLSDRFSAERPKGSFSTLEIQRTEQGDSAMYLCASSLVGREETQYFGPGTRLLVL.

The chain combines TRBV6-5 with TRBJ2-5, with TRBD1 matching over 7 bases. Per the germline V gene, CDR1 is MNHEY and CDR2 is SVGAGI. The CDR3 is 13 residues long. The V gene end was trimmed by 5 bases and the J gene end by 1 base; junction bases not matched to a gene: 1. The CDR3 DNA reads as TGTGCCAGCAGTCGACAGGGCCAAGAGACCCAGTACTTC. This gives the protein CASSRQGQETQYF.

The chain uses TRBV11-2 and TRBJ2-1, with TRBD2 matching 11 bases. Germline-derived CDR1 and CDR2 are SGHAT and FQNNGV. The length of the CDR3 is 18 residues. J was trimmed by 4 bases and V by 1 base; bases with no gene match: 9. The CDR3 reads CASSLVHRTSGGYNEQFF. In DNA form, the CDR3 reads TGTGCCAGCAGCTTAGTCCATCGAACTAGCGGGGGTTACAATGAGCAGTTCTTC.

The V and J genes are TRBV7-2 and TRBJ2-1; a weak D match, TRBD2 (6 bases). Germline CDR1 SGHTA, CDR2 FQGNSA. Trimming left V 6 bases short and J 0 bases short, with 9 bases between. The CDR3 loop spans 14 amino acids. The CDR3: CASSGGSSYNEQFF. CDR3 coding DNA: TGTGCCAGCAGTGGAGGGAGCTCCTACAATGAGCAGTTCTTC.

CDR3 DNA sequence: TGCGCCAGCAGCTTGGACAGGGGGCCCTACGAGCAGTACTTC. This translates into CASSLDRGPYEQYF. The genes are TRBV5-1 and TRBJ2-7; 9 positions agree with TRBD1. After removal of 0 bases from V and 2 bases from J, the junction contained 0 bases not matched to a gene. The CDR3 has 14 amino acids. Germline V CDR1 and CDR2: SGHRS, YFSETQ. Full variable domain (missing parts from reference TRBV5-1 and TRBJ2-7): KAGVTQTPRYLIKTRGQQVTLSCSPISGHRSVSWYQQTPGQGLQFLFEYFSETQRNKGNFPGRFSGRQFSNSRSEMNVSTLELGDSALYLCASSLDRGPYEQYFGPGTRLTVT.

This clone has just one count. The chain combines TRBV5-4 with TRBJ2-7, with 7 bases fitting TRBD2. The CDR3 is 13 residues long. Germline CDR1 reads SGHNT; CDR2 reads YYREEE (reference sequence). J lost 2 bases, V lost 4 bases, and 3 bases had no gene match. The CDR3 reads CASSPGLTYEQYF. In DNA, the CDR3 is TGTGCCAGCAGCCCGGGACTAACCTACGAGCAGTACTTC.

The chain is built from TRBV25-1 and TRBJ2-1; the match to TRBD2 covers 8 bases. V shed 7 bases and J 5 bases; nucleotides not matched to a gene: 7. In germline, CDR1 is MGHDK, CDR2 SYGVNS. The CDR3 contains 14 residues. In nucleotides, the CDR3 is TGTGCCAGCATCGGAGCGGGAGACCACAATGAGCAGTTCTTC. Residues: CASIGAGDHNEQFF.

The chain links TRBV7-3 to TRBJ2-3; D uncertain. V dropped 11 bases and J dropped 6 bases, with 18 bases sitting between them. The CDR3 is 13 amino acids. Germline values: CDR1 SGHTA, CDR2 FQGTGA. The CDR3 DNA is TGTGCCCGTATCCCCCGCAACGAGGATACGCAGTATTTT. Its translation is CARIPRNEDTQYF.

The chain is built from TRBV7-6 and TRBJ2-5, with a possible D match to TRBD1 (6 bases). CDR1 is SGHVS, CDR2 FNYEAQ, per germline. The CDR3 runs 15 residues. V gave up 7 bases and J gave up 5 bases, with 20 bases separating them. The CDR3 nucleotides are TGTGCCAGCACCATAAACAACAGGGTTCAGGAGACCCAGTACTTC. Translation: CASTINNRVQETQYF.

The chain links TRBV5-4 to TRBJ2-7; D gene ambiguous. CDR1 and CDR2 (germline): SGHNT, YYREEE (reference sequence). Trimming left V 0 bases short and J 3 bases short, with 7 bases between. The CDR3 length is 13 residues. CDR3: CASSLGGGYEQYF. DNA for the CDR3: TGTGCCAGCAGCTTGGGGGGTGGCTACGAGCAGTACTTC.